The clone carrying this T cell receptor (beta chain) was detected once. Data came from immunoSEQ multiplex PCR; TCRdb stores just in-frame clones and leaves some out. The repertoire has 91,000 or so clones, approximately 95% of them found once; the top ten carry over 0.2%. The data belong to a study of technical replicates of blood from a handful of donors. Trimming stripped 4 bases from V and 0 bases from J, with 16 bases between. CDR3 size: 16 residues. Germline V gene data show CDR1 as SGHRS and CDR2 as YFSETQ. Sequencing input: T cells isolated from PBMCs. The genes are TRBV5-1 and TRBJ1-1, with no clear D. The clonotype comes from a human donor in good health. CDR3 residues: CASSTGRVLVNTEAFF. Written as DNA, the CDR3 is TGCGCCAGCAGCACTGGGCGGGTCTTGGTGAACACTGAAGCTTTCTTT.